Listed below are T cell receptor beta chains from one sample, sequenced in a study of blood T cell repertoires in COVID-19. Produced via immunoSEQ multiplex PCR; TCRdb's table is partial and in-frame only. This sample has roughly 95,000 clones, with 75% to 95% found just once. What was sequenced was peripheral blood. The receptors were sampled from a woman in her fifties or sixties in a cohort sampled during active COVID-19. The CDR3 runs from the conserved cysteine through the conserved F or W. The order of the fields is CDR3 protein, CDR3 DNA, J gene, clone size, V gene, D gene. A D gene is named only where the DNA matches it firmly. Rows may omit the clone size; those that give it use once, few, many or a size class.

CDR3 protein: CTSSQGLYALNSNQPQHF
CDR3 DNA: TGCACCAGCAGCCAAGGTCTCTACGCGCTGAATAGCAATCAGCCCCAGCATTTT
J gene: TRBJ1-5
clone size: .
V gene: TRBV1
D gene: .

CDR3 protein: CASSLRSGVDTGELFF
CDR3 DNA: TGTGCCAGCAGCTTAAGGTCGGGAGTGGACACCGGGGAGCTGTTTTTT
J gene: TRBJ2-2
clone size: once
V gene: TRBV7-3
D gene: .

CDR3 protein: CASSRNRVEQYF
CDR3 DNA: TGTGCCAGCAGCCGGAACAGGGTCGAGCAGTACTTC
J gene: TRBJ2-7
clone size: .
V gene: TRBV7-9
D gene: .

CDR3 protein: CASSRGRTGGELQFF
CDR3 DNA: TGTGCCAGCAGTAGAGGTCGGACAGGGGGGGAGCTGCAGTTCTTC
J gene: TRBJ2-1
clone size: .
V gene: TRBV7-9
D gene: TRBD1

CDR3 protein: CASSLDRNTEAFF
CDR3 DNA: TGTGCCAGCAGCTTAGATAGAAACACTGAAGCTTTCTTT
J gene: TRBJ1-1
clone size: .
V gene: TRBV11-3
D gene: .

CDR3 protein: CASSEYGQLSGNTIYF
CDR3 DNA: TGTGCCAGCAGTGAATATGGACAGCTCTCTGGAAACACCATATATTTT
J gene: TRBJ1-3
clone size: .
V gene: TRBV6-1
D gene: .

CDR3 protein: CASSEDGGGLQETQYF
CDR3 DNA: TGTGCCAGCAGTGAAGATGGGGGGGGACTCCAAGAGACCCAGTACTTC
J gene: TRBJ2-5
clone size: .
V gene: TRBV6-1
D gene: TRBD2

CDR3 protein: CASSLSLADEQFF
CDR3 DNA: TGTGCTAGCAGCTTATCACTAGCGGATGAGCAGTTCTTC
J gene: TRBJ2-1
clone size: .
V gene: TRBV7-7
D gene: TRBD2

CDR3 protein: CASSQRSGADTQYF
CDR3 DNA: TGTGCCAGCAGCCAAAGAAGCGGGGCAGATACGCAGTATTTT
J gene: TRBJ2-3
clone size: .
V gene: TRBV3-1/TRBV3-2
D gene: TRBD2

CDR3 protein: CASNSPTGNTIYF
CDR3 DNA: TGTGCCAGCAACTCCCCCACTGGAAACACCATATATTTT
J gene: TRBJ1-3
clone size: .
V gene: TRBV12-3/TRBV12-4
D gene: .

CDR3 protein: CASSYSGIRYEQYF
CDR3 DNA: TGTGCCAGCAGTTACTCCGGGATTCGGTACGAGCAGTACTTC
J gene: TRBJ2-7
clone size: few
V gene: TRBV6-5
D gene: .

CDR3 protein: CASSRTGESYEQYF
CDR3 DNA: TGCGCCAGCAGCCGAACAGGGGAATCCTACGAGCAGTACTTC
J gene: TRBJ2-7
clone size: .
V gene: TRBV5-1
D gene: TRBD1

CDR3 protein: CASSSLGGVNTEAFF
CDR3 DNA: TGTGCCAGCAGCTCCCTCGGGGGGGTGAACACTGAAGCTTTCTTT
J gene: TRBJ1-1
clone size: .
V gene: TRBV7-6
D gene: .

CDR3 protein: CASRPGTQETQYF
CDR3 DNA: TGCGCCAGCAGGCCAGGAACCCAAGAGACCCAGTACTTC
J gene: TRBJ2-5
clone size: .
V gene: TRBV5-1
D gene: .

CDR3 protein: CATSRPRGTDSTDTQYF
CDR3 DNA: TGTGCCACCAGCAGACCCCGGGGGACAGACAGCACAGATACGCAGTATTTT
J gene: TRBJ2-3
clone size: .
V gene: TRBV15
D gene: .

CDR3 protein: CASSRTGGWNEQFF
CDR3 DNA: TGTGCCAGCAGTCGGACAGGGGGGTGGAATGAGCAGTTCTTC
J gene: TRBJ2-1
clone size: .
V gene: TRBV27
D gene: TRBD1

CDR3 protein: CASSPPLGGIETQYF
CDR3 DNA: TGTGCCAGCAGCCCACCTCTCGGGGGAATAGAGACCCAGTACTTC
J gene: TRBJ2-5
clone size: .
V gene: TRBV7-9
D gene: .

CDR3 protein: CASGPQGFTDTQYF
CDR3 DNA: TGTGCCAGCGGCCCCCAGGGGTTTACAGATACGCAGTATTTT
J gene: TRBJ2-3
clone size: .
V gene: TRBV11-1
D gene: .

CDR3 protein: CASSLDRGREAFF
CDR3 DNA: TGTGCCAGCAGCCTTGACAGGGGGCGAGAAGCTTTCTTT
J gene: TRBJ1-1
clone size: .
V gene: TRBV7-2
D gene: TRBD1

CDR3 protein: CASSIRDRNSNQPQHF
CDR3 DNA: TGTGCCAGTAGTATTCGGGACAGAAATAGCAATCAGCCCCAGCATTTT
J gene: TRBJ1-5
clone size: once
V gene: TRBV19
D gene: TRBD1

CDR3 protein: CASSAGQGLIYEQYF
CDR3 DNA: TGTGCCAGCAGCGCGGGACAGGGGTTAATCTACGAGCAGTACTTC
J gene: TRBJ2-7
clone size: once
V gene: TRBV2
D gene: TRBD1

CDR3 protein: CASSLDRNGELFF
CDR3 DNA: TGTGCCAGCAGCTTAGATCGTAACGGGGAGCTGTTTTTT
J gene: TRBJ2-2
clone size: .
V gene: TRBV11-2
D gene: .

CDR3 protein: CASSYAGNGYTF
CDR3 DNA: TGTGCCAGCAGTTATGCAGGGAATGGCTACACCTTC
J gene: TRBJ1-2
clone size: .
V gene: TRBV6-5
D gene: .

CDR3 protein: CASSLEGEYEQYF
CDR3 DNA: TGCGCCAGCAGCTTGGAGGGGGAGTACGAGCAGTACTTC
J gene: TRBJ2-7
clone size: .
V gene: TRBV5-1
D gene: .

CDR3 protein: CASSQNREGEQYF
CDR3 DNA: TGTGCCAGCAGTCAAAACAGGGAAGGGGAGCAGTACTTC
J gene: TRBJ2-7
clone size: .
V gene: TRBV6-1
D gene: .

CDR3 protein: CASSLQGGNTGELFF
CDR3 DNA: TGCGCCAGCAGCCTCCAGGGGGGGAACACCGGGGAGCTGTTTTTT
J gene: TRBJ2-2
clone size: .
V gene: TRBV10-2
D gene: .

CDR3 protein: CASSLPGSGNTIYF
CDR3 DNA: TGTGCCAGCAGCTTGCCGGGCTCTGGAAACACCATATATTTT
J gene: TRBJ1-3
clone size: .
V gene: TRBV5-5
D gene: .

CDR3 protein: CASSPPATSVSKNIQYF
CDR3 DNA: TGTGCCAGCAGCCCCCCCGCGACTAGCGTCTCCAAAAACATTCAGTACTTC
J gene: TRBJ2-4
clone size: .
V gene: TRBV2
D gene: TRBD2

CDR3 protein: CASSSLAGDYNEQFF
CDR3 DNA: TGTGCCAGCAGTAGTTTAGCGGGAGACTACAATGAGCAGTTCTTC
J gene: TRBJ2-1
clone size: .
V gene: TRBV11-2
D gene: TRBD2

CDR3 protein: CASSWAGAYEQYF
CDR3 DNA: TGTGCCAGCAGTTGGGCGGGGGCCTACGAGCAGTACTTC
J gene: TRBJ2-7
clone size: .
V gene: TRBV6-2/TRBV6-3
D gene: TRBD2

CDR3 protein: CATSDFPGNRVPSYEQYF
CDR3 DNA: TGTGCCACCAGTGATTTTCCCGGAAACAGGGTTCCCTCCTACGAGCAGTACTTC
J gene: TRBJ2-7
clone size: once
V gene: TRBV24-1
D gene: .

CDR3 protein: CASSQRQGSPLHF
CDR3 DNA: TGTGCCAGCAGCCAAAGACAGGGGTCACCCCTCCACTTT
J gene: TRBJ1-6
clone size: once
V gene: TRBV12-3/TRBV12-4
D gene: TRBD1

CDR3 protein: CASSESGGVWDGYTF
CDR3 DNA: TGTGCCAGCAGTGAATCAGGCGGGGTTTGGGATGGCTACACCTTC
J gene: TRBJ1-2
clone size: .
V gene: TRBV6-1
D gene: .

CDR3 protein: CSASDSQETQYF
CDR3 DNA: TGCAGTGCTAGTGACAGCCAAGAGACCCAGTACTTC
J gene: TRBJ2-5
clone size: once
V gene: TRBV20-1
D gene: .

CDR3 protein: CATSSDRATGNTIYF
CDR3 DNA: TGTGCCACCAGCAGCGACAGGGCGACTGGAAACACCATATATTTT
J gene: TRBJ1-3
clone size: .
V gene: TRBV15
D gene: TRBD1

CDR3 protein: CATSPGGRPTGELFF
CDR3 DNA: TGTGCCACCTCGCCGGGGGGCCGGCCCACCGGGGAGCTGTTTTTT
J gene: TRBJ2-2
clone size: .
V gene: TRBV24-1
D gene: .

CDR3 protein: CASSRQGSYEQYF
CDR3 DNA: TGTGCCAGCAGCCGACAGGGCTCCTACGAGCAGTACTTC
J gene: TRBJ2-7
clone size: few
V gene: TRBV3-1/TRBV3-2
D gene: TRBD1

CDR3 protein: CASSLQGRNTEAFF
CDR3 DNA: TGTGCCAGCAGCTTACAGGGAAGGAACACTGAAGCTTTCTTT
J gene: TRBJ1-1
clone size: once
V gene: TRBV7-3
D gene: .

CDR3 protein: CASSGLAGGPGYNEQFF
CDR3 DNA: TGCGCCAGCAGCGGACTAGCGGGAGGGCCAGGGTACAATGAGCAGTTCTTC
J gene: TRBJ2-1
clone size: .
V gene: TRBV5-1
D gene: TRBD2

CDR3 protein: CASSYQAQKNYGYTF
CDR3 DNA: TGTGCCAGCAGTTACCAAGCCCAAAAGAACTATGGCTACACCTTC
J gene: TRBJ1-2
clone size: .
V gene: TRBV6-5
D gene: .

CDR3 protein: CASGSRNYGYTF
CDR3 DNA: TGTGCCTCAGGCTCCAGAAACTATGGCTACACCTTC
J gene: TRBJ1-2
clone size: .
V gene: TRBV19
D gene: .

CDR3 protein: CASSPPGTGKFMTGNTIYF
CDR3 DNA: TGTGCCAGTAGTCCTCCCGGGACAGGGAAATTCATGACTGGAAACACCATATATTTT
J gene: TRBJ1-3
clone size: .
V gene: TRBV19
D gene: TRBD1

CDR3 protein: CASRDRQPQHF
CDR3 DNA: TGTGCCAGCAGAGACAGGCAGCCCCAGCATTTT
J gene: TRBJ1-5
clone size: .
V gene: TRBV6-5
D gene: .

CDR3 protein: CASGRGQPPDTQYF
CDR3 DNA: TGTGCCAGCGGGAGAGGCCAACCCCCAGATACGCAGTATTTT
J gene: TRBJ2-3
clone size: .
V gene: TRBV6-5
D gene: .

CDR3 protein: CASSSYGLAGYNEQFF
CDR3 DNA: TGTGCCAGCAGTTCATACGGACTAGCGGGATACAATGAGCAGTTCTTC
J gene: TRBJ2-1
clone size: .
V gene: TRBV27
D gene: TRBD2

CDR3 protein: CASSSGTTNYEQYF
CDR3 DNA: TGCGCCAGCAGTTCCGGGACAACAAACTACGAGCAGTACTTC
J gene: TRBJ2-7
clone size: .
V gene: TRBV23-1
D gene: .

CDR3 protein: CASSEPGGSHSPLHF
CDR3 DNA: TGTGCCAGCAGTGAACCCGGGGGGTCGCATTCACCCCTCCACTTT
J gene: TRBJ1-6
clone size: .
V gene: TRBV6-1
D gene: .

CDR3 protein: CASSSTGTYEQYF
CDR3 DNA: TGCGCCAGCAGCTCGACAGGGACCTACGAGCAGTACTTC
J gene: TRBJ2-7
clone size: .
V gene: TRBV5-1
D gene: TRBD1

CDR3 protein: CASSSHNTGELFF
CDR3 DNA: TGTGCCAGCAGCTCCCATAACACCGGGGAGCTGTTTTTT
J gene: TRBJ2-2
clone size: .
V gene: TRBV7-3
D gene: .

CDR3 protein: CASSLEKVISGTSTDTQYF
CDR3 DNA: TGTGCCAGCAGCTTAGAGAAGGTAATAAGCGGTACTAGCACAGATACGCAGTATTTT
J gene: TRBJ2-3
clone size: .
V gene: TRBV11-2
D gene: .

CDR3 protein: CASSFNRGHEQYF
CDR3 DNA: TGTGCCAGCAGTTTCAACAGGGGGCACGAGCAGTACTTC
J gene: TRBJ2-7
clone size: .
V gene: TRBV12-3/TRBV12-4
D gene: TRBD1

CDR3 protein: CASSLGVIYEQYF
CDR3 DNA: TGTGCCAGCAGTTTAGGTGTAATTTACGAGCAGTACTTC
J gene: TRBJ2-7
clone size: .
V gene: TRBV12-3/TRBV12-4
D gene: .

CDR3 protein: CASSFGSGGYGYTF
CDR3 DNA: TGTGCCAGCAGTTTTGGGTCAGGGGGCTATGGCTACACCTTC
J gene: TRBJ1-2
clone size: .
V gene: TRBV27
D gene: TRBD1

CDR3 protein: CAITTGTGPYEQYF
CDR3 DNA: TGTGCCATCACCACCGGGACAGGACCATACGAGCAGTACTTC
J gene: TRBJ2-7
clone size: .
V gene: TRBV10-3
D gene: TRBD1

CDR3 protein: CAITSGQETYEQYF
CDR3 DNA: TGTGCCATCACCTCGGGACAGGAGACCTACGAGCAGTACTTC
J gene: TRBJ2-7
clone size: .
V gene: TRBV10-3
D gene: TRBD1